The 11 T cell receptor beta chains presented below share a single source sample, sequenced in a study of OX40 agonist ivuxolimab in advanced cancers. Method: immunoSEQ multiplex PCR; TCRdb's copy keeps in-frame clones and lacks some. The repertoire includes some 70,000 clones, 84% of them detected once, and about 1% sits in the top ten. This specimen consisted of CD4+ or CD8+ T cells sorted from blood, obtained in a trial of the OX40 agonist ivuxolimab. Receptor source: an adult with an advanced solid tumor such as melanoma, head and neck, liver or kidney cancer.

This chain links TRBV5-1 with TRBJ2-5; 7 bases agree with TRBD2. V was clipped by 4 bases and J by 2 bases; unmatched bases: 5. The CDR3 consists of 14 residues. Germline CDR1 and CDR2: SGHRS and YFSETQ. The CDR3, as DNA: TGCGCCAGCAGCGCCTGGGGGGGACAAGAGACCCAGTACTTC. Its translation: CASSAWGGQETQYF.

This clone was picked up a small number of times. V is TRBV7-6 and J is TRBJ2-1; no definite D call. Germline V lookup: CDR1 SGHVS, CDR2 FNYEAQ. This CDR3 spans 12 amino acids. V was trimmed by 3 bases and J by 10 bases, leaving 10 bases between them. CDR3 bases: TGTGCCAGCAGCTTCGGGCCTTCCGAGCAGTTCTTC. Its translation: CASSFGPSEQFF.

V and J are TRBV7-6 and TRBJ2-7; 7 bases match TRBD2. V shed 1 base and J 2 bases; nucleotides not matched to a gene: 5. This CDR3 has 15 residues. From germline, CDR1 is SGHVS and CDR2 FNYEAQ. The CDR3 bases are TGTGCCAGCAGCTTAGAACCGGGGGGACCCTACGAGCAGTACTTC. This sequence encodes CASSLEPGGPYEQYF.

V and J are TRBV10-2 and TRBJ1-2; TRBD1 is a possible D gene (6 bases). The CDR3 covers 16 residues. Deletions cut 2 bases from V and 7 bases from J, with 20 bases between. Per germline, CDR1 WSHSY and CDR2 SAAADI. DNA of the CDR3: TGCGCCAGCAGTGAGATATTCGGGGGGCGGGAAGGTGGCTACACCTTC. As protein: CASSEIFGGREGGYTF.

The chain employs TRBV9 and TRBJ1-3; 7 bases match TRBD1. CDR1 and CDR2 (germline): SGDLS, YYNGEE. The junction had 7 bases not matched to a gene; V was cut back by 0 bases and J by 4 bases. The CDR3 is 16 residues long. CDR3 in amino acids: CASSVVNGQVGNTIYF. Here the CDR3 DNA reads TGTGCCAGCAGCGTAGTCAATGGACAGGTGGGAAACACCATATATTTT.

V usage is TRBV7-2 and J usage is TRBJ1-2; 7 nucleotides align to TRBD1. CDR1 is SGHTA, CDR2 FQGNSA, per germline. The CDR3 loop spans 13 amino acids. V lost 3 bases and J lost 3; bases outside the gene matches: 1. The CDR3 spells CASSFDRDYGYTF. CDR3 bases: TGTGCCAGCAGCTTCGACAGGGACTATGGCTACACCTTC.

The chain joins TRBV28 to TRBJ1-5; no firm D call. The ends were cut back, 6 bases at V and 3 bases at J, with 12 bases in the middle. The CDR3 length is 14 residues. The V gene's germline CDR1 is MDHEN and CDR2 SYDVKM. CDR3 DNA sequence: TGTGCCAGCAGCCGTGGATTTCTCAATCAGCCCCAGCATTTT. Amino acids: CASSRGFLNQPQHF.

This chain links TRBV5-1 with TRBJ2-3, with D possibly called TRBD1 or TRBD2 (5 bases each). Trimming left V 1 base short and J 4 bases short, with 13 bases between. The CDR3 has 15 residues. CDR1 is SGHRS and CDR2 is YFSETQ in the germline V gene. As DNA, the CDR3 is TGCGCCAGCAGCTTGTACGGGGCCAAAGCAGATACGCAGTATTTT. Translating it yields CASSLYGAKADTQYF. The whole variable domain, remainder taken from reference TRBV5-1 and TRBJ2-3, is KAGVTQTPRYLIKTRGQQVTLSCSPISGHRSVSWYQQTPGQGLQFLFEYFSETQRNKGNFPGRFSGRQFSNSRSEMNVSTLELGDSALYLCASSLYGAKADTQYFGPGTRLTVL.

The CDR3 is CASSEGGLTYGYTF. The CDR3 DNA reads TGCGCCAGCAGCGAGGGAGGGCTGACTTATGGCTACACCTTC. The rearrangement uses TRBV5-1 and TRBJ1-2, with D hard to call. The CDR3 runs 14 residues. Per the germline V gene, CDR1 is SGHRS and CDR2 is YFSETQ. Trimming pared 4 bases from V and 5 bases from J, leaving 15 bases between. The variable domain in full, with the rest retrieved from reference TRBV5-1 and TRBJ1-2, is KAGVTQTPRYLIKTRGQQVTLSCSPISGHRSVSWYQQTPGQGLQFLFEYFSETQRNKGNFPGRFSGRQFSNSRSEMNVSTLELGDSALYLCASSEGGLTYGYTFGSGTRLTVV.

V is TRBV7-9 and J is TRBJ1-1, with D possibly TRBD1 on 6 matching bases. The CDR3 spans 15 residues. The V end lost 4 bases, the J end lost 5 bases, and 17 bases lay between the germline ends. From germline, CDR1 is SEHNR and CDR2 FQNEAQ (reference sequence). The CDR3 is CASSSIGGAPTEAFF. DNA for the CDR3: TGTGCCAGCAGCTCGATAGGGGGGGCCCCTACTGAAGCTTTCTTT.

The chain employs TRBV2 and TRBJ1-2; 9 bases match TRBD1. Germline CDR1 reads SNHLY; CDR2 reads FYNNEI. The length of the CDR3 is 14 residues. V was pared by 6 bases and J by 5 bases, with 7 bases of the junction left unmatched. CDR3 sequence reads: CASRYGQGRYGYTF. The CDR3 DNA is TGTGCCAGCAGGTACGGACAGGGGCGATATGGCTACACCTTC.